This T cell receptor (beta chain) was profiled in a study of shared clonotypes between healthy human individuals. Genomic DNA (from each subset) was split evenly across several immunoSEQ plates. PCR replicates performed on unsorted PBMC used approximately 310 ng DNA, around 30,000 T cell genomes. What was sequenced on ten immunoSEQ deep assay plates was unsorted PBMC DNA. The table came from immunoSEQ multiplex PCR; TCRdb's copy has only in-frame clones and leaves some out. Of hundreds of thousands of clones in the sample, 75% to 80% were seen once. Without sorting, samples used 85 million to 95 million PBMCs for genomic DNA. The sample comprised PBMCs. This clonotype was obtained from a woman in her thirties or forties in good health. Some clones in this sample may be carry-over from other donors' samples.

The CDR3 here is CASGIGLETQYF. For the CDR3, the DNA is TGTGCCAGCGGGATTGGGTTAGAGACCCAGTACTTC. The chain combines TRBV7-2 with TRBJ2-5; D call uncertain. The CDR3 sequence is 12 residues long. The V gene's germline CDR1 is SGHTA and CDR2 FQGNSA. V was trimmed by 8 bases and J by 4 bases, leaving 11 bases between them.